This TCR beta chain originates from a study of T cells in Graves' hyperthyroidism and ophthalmopathy. This clonotype was seen repeatedly, ten times or more. The antigen is unknown. Whole-study findings and limits: Blood samples included most of the expanded thyroid clonotypes exceeding 0.001.

RNA transcripts served as the template for amplifying TCR beta CDR3 regions. First-round RT-PCR with HTBI primers amplified the TCR CDR3 region. TCRdb reanalysed the multiplex PCR reads using MiXCR and keeps one entry per CDR3 protein. The data contain under 450,000 distinct CDR3 sequences, about 14% of them singletons. Trimming removed 5 bases from V and 5 bases from J; junction bases left unmatched: 6. The CDR3 contains 14 residues. CDR1 MNHNS and CDR2 SASEGT come from the germline V gene. The origin of this receptor is a man aged 25-45 years with Graves' hyperthyroidism that later progressed to Graves' ophthalmopathy. Sequencing used blood. V gene TRBV6-1 combines with J gene TRBJ1-2; 9 nucleotides match TRBD1. CDR3 bases: TGTGCCAGCAGTTCACAGGGGGCAGAGTATGGCTACACCTTC. Amino acid sequence: CASSSQGAEYGYTF.